Following are 13 T cell receptor beta chains from one sample sequenced in a study of T cell responses to AZD1222 COVID-19 vaccine. Sequencing used immunoSEQ multiplex PCR; TCRdb keeps in-frame clones, though not all of them. The sample consists of 100,000 to 150,000 clones, 88% of them appearing once. The material was peripheral blood, obtained on day 0 of AZD1222 vaccination. The receptors here all came from an adult in good health.

This clone has at least ten counts. The sample holds other DNA sequences that translate to the same CDR3. The chain carries TRBV2 and TRBJ2-7; 8 bases fit TRBD1. Germline V gives CDR1 SNHLY, CDR2 FYNNEI. J was trimmed by 6 bases and V by 9 bases; bases with no gene match: 13. The CDR3 totals 14 residues. CDR3 protein: CASLRDRGRGEQYF. The CDR3 DNA follows: TGTGCCAGTCTCCGAGACAGGGGTCGGGGCGAGCAGTACTTC.

V is TRBV7-9 and J is TRBJ1-4; tentatively, D is TRBD1 (6 bases). V was shortened by 7 bases and J by 8 bases, with 17 bases between the two germline ends. This CDR3 has 14 amino acids. CDR1 is SEHNR, CDR2 FQNEAQ, per germline (reference sequence). CDR3 residues: CASIDPGDNEKLFF. DNA of the CDR3: TGTGCCAGCATCGATCCAGGGGACAACGAAAAACTGTTTTTT.

This chain links TRBV5-6 with TRBJ1-1; no clear D. Germline-derived CDR1 and CDR2 are SGHDT and YYEEEE. The CDR3 is 14 amino acids. V lost 0 bases and J 3 bases, leaving 9 bases between the germline ends. Written as DNA, the CDR3 is TGTGCCAGCAGCTTGGGGGCGTATTACACTGAAGCTTTCTTT. It codes for CASSLGAYYTEAFF.

This clone was seen a single time. The chain carries TRBV20-1 and TRBJ2-7; a possible D gene is TRBD2 (6 bases). The V gene lost 3 bases and the J gene lost 0 bases, with 18 bases spanning the gap. CDR3 size: 16 residues. The V gene's germline CDR1 is DFQATT and CDR2 SNEGSKA (reference sequence). CDR3 in amino acids: CSASKPPHGSSYEQYF. The CDR3 coding sequence is TGCAGTGCTAGTAAACCCCCCCACGGGAGCTCCTACGAGCAGTACTTC.

The rearrangement uses TRBV15 and TRBJ2-7; 13 bases line up with TRBD2. The CDR3 has 17 residues. The V and J ends lost 0 bases and 6 bases, in that order; junction bases with no gene match: 8. Germline CDR1 and CDR2: LNHNV and YYDKDF (reference sequence). The chain's CDR3 is CATSREGTSGISVEQYF. In DNA, the CDR3 is TGTGCCACCAGCAGAGAAGGGACTAGCGGGATCTCTGTCGAGCAGTACTTC.

The chain uses TRBV12-3 or TRBV12-4 and TRBJ1-1, with D unclear. This CDR3 has 13 amino acids. Trimming shortened V by 8 bases and J by 6 bases, and 16 bases separated the two germline ends. The CDR3 nucleotides are TGTGCCAGCGACCGCGGATCATCCCCTGAAGCTTTCTTT. It specifies CASDRGSSPEAFF.

The chain combines TRBV2 with TRBJ1-6; D gene uncertain. This CDR3 region has 15 residues. Germline assignment: CDR1 SNHLY and CDR2 FYNNEI. Trimming took off 0 bases at V and 5 bases at J, with 8 bases between the two ends. The CDR3 nucleotides read TGTGCCAGCAGTGAAGCAGGTTTCGATAATTCACCCCTCCACTTT. Protein sequence: CASSEAGFDNSPLHF.

The genes are TRBV5-1 and TRBJ2-1, with 14 bases lining up with TRBD2. This CDR3 comprises 16 residues. The J segment lost 13 bases and the V segment lost 2 bases, leaving 11 bases of the junction unmatched. Germline CDR1 reads SGHRS; CDR2 reads YFSETQ. CDR3 nucleotides: TGCGCCAGCAGCTTTGGACTAGCGGGAGGTGGCACTGAACAGTTCTTC. It yields the protein CASSFGLAGGGTEQFF.

The V call is TRBV5-1, the J call TRBJ2-3; 10 bases agree with TRBD2. Germline assignment: CDR1 SGHRS and CDR2 YFSETQ. With V trimmed by 4 bases and J by 4 bases, 12 bases remained unmatched. CDR3 size: 17 residues. The CDR3 DNA is TGCGCCAGCAGCATCCTCGGGCTAGCGGGGGCCTCAGATACGCAGTATTTT. Protein sequence: CASSILGLAGASDTQYF.

The V gene is TRBV27, the J gene TRBJ2-2, with D maybe TRBD2 (5 bases). Trimming shortened V by 5 bases and J by 6 bases, and 19 bases separated the two germline ends. CDR3 length: 16 amino acids. The germline V gene encodes CDR1 MNHEY and CDR2 SMNVEV (reference sequence). CDR3 loop: CASSPPTRTLPGELFF. In DNA, the CDR3 is TGTGCCAGCAGTCCTCCCACTAGAACGTTACCCGGGGAGCTGTTTTTT.

The chain uses TRBV6-5 and TRBJ2-7; D is ambiguous. Between the trimmed V and J ends, which lost 0 bases and 9 bases, there was a span of 15 bases. This CDR3 is 14 amino acids long. Germline V gene data show CDR1 as MNHEY and CDR2 as SVGAGI. The CDR3 sequence: CASSYSSTRALQYF. The CDR3 DNA sequence: TGTGCCAGCAGTTACTCCTCTACTCGGGCCTTGCAGTACTTC.

The rearrangement uses TRBV5-1 and TRBJ2-2; D tentatively reads TRBD1 or TRBD2 (5 bases each). CDR3 size: 16 residues. Germline values: CDR1 SGHRS, CDR2 YFSETQ. Trimming removed 4 bases from V and 2 bases from J, with 15 bases in between. This CDR3 is CASSTTGTINTGELFF. The CDR3 DNA is TGCGCCAGCAGCACAACCGGGACCATCAACACCGGGGAGCTGTTTTTT.

The chain uses TRBV19 and TRBJ1-3, with unresolved D. This CDR3 contains 18 residues. The ends were cut back, 6 bases at V and 0 bases at J, with 21 bases in the middle. Germline CDR1 LNHDA, CDR2 SQIVND (reference sequence). The DNA for the CDR3 is TGTGCCAGTAGCCCCGGGCTGGGCACTACGAGCTCTGGAAACACCATATATTTT. This sequence encodes CASSPGLGTTSSGNTIYF.